The 2 T cell receptor beta chains listed next were all sequenced from one sample in a study of T cells after yellow fever vaccination. TCRdb fed the 5' RACE reads into MiXCR, producing one record per CDR3 protein. This sample has approximately 600,000 distinct CDR3 sequences; 9% to 15% occur once, and the top ten carry 14% to 15%. This material consisted of PBMCs, taken on the day of the yellow fever booster vaccination. These receptor sequences come from a man aged 25 to 45 who received the YFV17D yellow fever vaccine.

This clonotype was seen more than once but under ten times. The chain uses TRBV20-1 and TRBJ1-5; TRBD1 matches 7 bases. This CDR3 spans 14 amino acids. Germline assignment: CDR1 DFQATT and CDR2 SNEGSKA (reference sequence). Trimming at V came to 6 bases and at J to 4 bases, leaving 9 bases not matched to a gene. CDR3 DNA: TGCAGTGCCACGCCCGGGACAGCGAATCAGCCCCAGCATTTT. It encodes CSATPGTANQPQHF.

The CDR3 region has the DNA TGTGCCAGCGCGGTAGGGGGGGATTGGAACACTGAAGCTTTCTTT. The encoded protein is CASAVGGDWNTEAFF. The chain joins TRBV9 to TRBJ1-1, with a possible D match to TRBD1 (6 bases). Trimming shortened V by 7 bases and J by 1 base, and 17 bases separated the two germline ends. Germline V gives CDR1 SGDLS, CDR2 YYNGEE. There are 15 residues in the CDR3.